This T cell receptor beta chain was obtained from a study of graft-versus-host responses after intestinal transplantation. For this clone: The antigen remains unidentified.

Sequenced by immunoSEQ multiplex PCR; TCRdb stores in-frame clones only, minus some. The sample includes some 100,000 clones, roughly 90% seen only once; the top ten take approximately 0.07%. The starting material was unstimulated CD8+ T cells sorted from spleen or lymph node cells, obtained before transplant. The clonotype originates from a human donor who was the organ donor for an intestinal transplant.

CDR3 in amino acids: CAWETLSNTEAFF. CDR3 nucleotides: TGTGCCTGGGAGACTTTGTCGAACACTGAAGCTTTCTTT. The genes are TRBV30 and TRBJ1-1; no firm D call. This CDR3 is 13 amino acids long. Deletions cut 5 bases from V and 1 base from J, with 11 bases between. Germline CDR1 reads GTSNPN; CDR2 reads SVGIG (reference sequence).